These 8 T cell receptor beta chains share one sample of origin, sequenced in a study of blood T cell repertoires in COVID-19. TCRdb's copy holds only in-frame clones and misses some; the assay was immunoSEQ multiplex PCR. The table shows over 120,000 clones, with approximately 85% occurring only once. Sample: peripheral blood. The receptors here all came from a human donor with acute or convalescent COVID-19. The donor label of this sample is uncertain.

The rearrangement joins TRBV6-5 to TRBJ2-1; D perhaps matches TRBD2 (6 bases). The V and J ends lost 6 bases and 3 bases respectively, with 12 bases between them. Germline loops: CDR1 MNHEY, CDR2 SVGAGI. The CDR3 covers 14 residues. CDR3 bases: TGTGCCAGCAGGGGAGGTGCTCACTACAATGAGCAGTTCTTC. It codes for CASRGGAHYNEQFF.

The genes are TRBV11-2 and TRBJ2-7; 7 bases line up with TRBD1. The J segment lost 3 bases and the V segment lost 3 bases, leaving 5 bases of the junction unmatched. Germline CDR1 reads SGHAT; CDR2 reads FQNNGV. The CDR3 runs to 14 residues. The CDR3 loop is CASSLDRIFYEQYV. The CDR3 nucleotides read TGTGCCAGCAGCTTGGACAGGATTTTCTACGAGCAGTACGTC.

The chain carries TRBV5-4 and TRBJ1-1; TRBD1 aligns across 9 bases. The germline V gene encodes CDR1 SGHNT and CDR2 YYREEE (reference sequence). Trimming cost V 6 bases and J 5 bases; bases outside gene matches: 11. The length of the CDR3 is 15 residues. The CDR3 DNA reads as TGTGCCAGCAACCTACAGGGGGCCGTAAGTACTGAAGCTTTCTTT. It is translated as CASNLQGAVSTEAFF. Supplemented by reference TRBV5-4 and TRBJ1-1, the full variable domain reads ETGVTQSPTHLIKTRGQQVTLRCSSQSGHNTVSWYQQALGQGPQFIFQYYREEENGRGNFPPRFSGLQFPNYSSELNVNALELDDSALYLCASNLQGAVSTEAFFGQGTRLTVV.

CDR3 sequence: CAWSRGYTLNTEAFF. Here the CDR3 DNA reads TGTGCCTGGAGTAGAGGATACACCTTGAACACTGAAGCTTTCTTT. The rearrangement links TRBV30 to TRBJ1-1; D gene unclear. The CDR3 covers 15 residues. V was cut by 2 bases and J by 0 bases, with 13 bases left in between. CDR1 and CDR2 from the germline V gene are GTSNPN and SVGIG (reference sequence).

This chain connects TRBV7-2 to TRBJ1-2; 7 bases are a match to TRBD1. There are 15 residues in the CDR3. Germline trimming cut 4 bases from V and 4 bases from J; bases unmatched to any gene: 9. Germline loops: CDR1 SGHTA, CDR2 FQGNSA. This CDR3 reads CASSSQDRSPYGYTF. CDR3 coding DNA: TGTGCCAGCAGCTCCCAGGACAGGAGCCCCTATGGCTACACCTTC.

The V call is TRBV10-1, the J call TRBJ2-7, with 11 positions matching TRBD2. The CDR3 extends over 19 amino acids. Germline assignment: CDR1 WNHNN and CDR2 SYGVQD (reference sequence). Trimming removed 6 bases from V and 3 bases from J; junction bases left unmatched: 19. The CDR3 is CASRRRRKSGLAEIYEQYV. The CDR3 DNA follows: TGCGCCAGCAGAAGGAGGAGGAAGTCGGGACTAGCGGAGATCTACGAGCAGTACGTC.

The chain recombines TRBV3-1 (or the pseudogene TRBV3-2) with TRBJ2-7; the match to TRBD1 covers 9 bases. Germline V lookup: CDR1 LGHDT, CDR2 YNNKEL (reference sequence). CDR3 length equals 17 residues. V shed 4 bases, J shed 6 bases, and the junction held 16 bases outside the gene matches. The CDR3 spells CASSPVSMGQGSVEQYF. CDR3 DNA: TGTGCCAGCAGCCCCGTGTCTATGGGACAGGGATCGGTCGAGCAGTACTTC.

The rearrangement joins TRBV4-1 to TRBJ2-6; the match to TRBD1 covers 9 bases. Per the germline V gene, CDR1 is MGHRA and CDR2 is YSYEKL. With V trimmed by 1 base and J by 12 bases, 7 bases remained unmatched. The CDR3 sequence is 15 residues long. The CDR3 nucleotides read TGCGCCAGCAGCCAAGGGGGACAGGGCCCTCCCGTCCTGACTTTC. Its protein product is CASSQGGQGPPVLTF.